The T cell receptor (beta chain) described here comes from a study of shared clonotypes between healthy human individuals. The CDR3 extends over 18 amino acids. CDR1 is SGHVS and CDR2 is FQNEAQ in the germline V gene. The junction had 10 bases not matched to a gene; V was cut back by 0 bases and J by 7 bases. General study results and limits: Relative to memory subsets, naive subsets generally showed larger estimated richness.

The data were produced by immunoSEQ multiplex PCR, yet TCRdb's version contains in-frame clones alone and is incomplete. The sample shows 600,000 or so clones, about 98% of them seen only once. Details on this clone: Its specificity is unknown.

CD8 cells classed as naive were CD45RO-negative and positively selected for CCR7, excluding terminally differentiated effector memory CD45RA+ cells. The donors were all Caucasian adults (living in Nashville, Tennessee). The receptor was derived from a man aged 25 to 40 in good health. V and J are TRBV7-8 and TRBJ2-1; the match to TRBD2 covers 12 bases. The sequenced material came from naive CD8+ T cells sorted from blood. The CDR3 DNA reads as TGTGCCAGCAGCTTAGCCTATCTAGCGGGAGGGCCGGGGAATGAGCAGTTCTTC. Translating it yields CASSLAYLAGGPGNEQFF.